These 22 T cell receptor beta chains were all obtained from the same sample, sequenced in a study of blood T cell repertoires in COVID-19. Profiling relied on immunoSEQ multiplex PCR, and the TCRdb table lists in-frame clones only, not all of them. The profile shows about 98,000 clones, 65% to 90% of them singletons. The sample comprised peripheral blood. These receptors originate from a man between 65 and 85 years old with active or convalescent COVID-19.

The V gene is TRBV4-1, the J gene TRBJ2-1, with D unresolved. CDR3 length equals 19 residues. Germline V gene data show CDR1 as MGHRA and CDR2 as YSYEKL. Trimming left V 3 bases short and J 6 bases short, with 27 bases between. The CDR3 protein is CASSQSLPTPTTASNEQFF. CDR3 nucleotides: TGCGCCAGCAGCCAGAGCCTCCCTACCCCTACCACAGCATCCAATGAGCAGTTCTTC.

J is TRBJ2-5 and V is TRBV13; TRBD2 matches 10 bases. V dropped 3 bases and J dropped 4; count of bases not matched to a gene: 5. CDR3 size: 15 residues. Germline-derived CDR1 and CDR2 are PRHDT and FYEKMQ (reference sequence). Written as DNA, the CDR3 is TGTGCCAGCAGCTTTTTAGCGGGGGGCCGAGAGACCCAGTACTTC. This codes for CASSFLAGGRETQYF.

This clone was picked up one time. The chain carries TRBV9 and TRBJ2-3, with TRBD1 matching 10 bases. The CDR3 length is 16 residues. After removal of 5 bases from V and 2 bases from J, the junction contained 8 bases not matched to a gene. Per the germline V gene, CDR1 is SGDLS and CDR2 is YYNGEE. The CDR3 DNA sequence: TGTGCCAGCAGTTGGGGGGGACAGGGGCTCACAGATACGCAGTATTTT. Its translation: CASSWGGQGLTDTQYF.

This chain links TRBV7-9 with TRBJ2-1; 11 positions agree with TRBD2. The CDR3 extends over 18 amino acids. Trimming took 2 bases from V and 2 from J; bases not matched to a gene: 8. Germline CDR1 SEHNR, CDR2 FQNEAQ (reference sequence). CDR3 sequence reads: CASSLPFRLAGTYNEQFF. The CDR3 DNA is TGTGCCAGCAGCTTACCTTTCCGACTAGCGGGGACCTACAATGAGCAGTTCTTC.

V usage is TRBV7-2 and J usage is TRBJ2-5; 10 bases align to TRBD2. V dropped 3 bases and J dropped 3; count of bases not matched to a gene: 7. Germline V gene lookup returns CDR1 SGHTA and CDR2 FQGNSA. CDR3 length equals 16 residues. CDR3 sequence (DNA): TGTGCCAGCAGCTTCCGAGCGGGGGGGCGGGAAGAGACCCAGTACTTC. This sequence encodes CASSFRAGGREETQYF.

This chain connects TRBV18 to TRBJ2-7, with a weak D call TRBD2 (6 bases). With 6 bases removed from V and 3 bases from J, the gap between germline ends came to 18 bases. CDR3 length: 15 amino acids. Germline CDR1 is KGHSH and CDR2 is LQKENI. CDR3 DNA: TGTGCCAGCTCTCTAATAGGCAGGCGGGGCTACGAGCAGTACTTC. Residues: CASSLIGRRGYEQYF.

V is TRBV6-5 and J is TRBJ2-7; 8 bases match TRBD2. CDR1 and CDR2 (germline): MNHEY, SVGAGI. J was trimmed by 4 bases and V by 4 bases; bases with no gene match: 9. This CDR3 has 15 amino acids. DNA for the CDR3: TGTGCCAGCAGTTCGACCGGGGGGGCGAGGTACGAGCAGTACTTC. It translates to CASSSTGGARYEQYF.

CDR3 sequence reads: CAWSVQEGTEAFF. CDR3 DNA sequence: TGTGCCTGGAGTGTACAGGAGGGCACTGAAGCTTTCTTT. V gene TRBV30 combines with J gene TRBJ1-1, with D possibly being TRBD1 (5 bases). V lost 0 bases to trimming and J lost 4 bases, with 9 bases between them. The CDR3 is 13 residues long. CDR1 and CDR2 from the germline V gene are GTSNPN and SVGIG (reference sequence).

The V call is TRBV10-3, the J call TRBJ1-2; 7 bases line up with TRBD1. Trimming cost V 10 bases and J 3 bases; bases outside gene matches: 11. CDR1 is ENHRY and CDR2 is SYGVKD in the germline V gene. This CDR3 has 14 amino acids. The CDR3 coding sequence is TGTGCCAGTTCGGGACAGAGCCTCGACTATGGCTACACCTTC. Translated, it gives CASSGQSLDYGYTF.

The chain employs TRBV7-9 and TRBJ2-1; D is perhaps TRBD1 (5 bases). Germline loops: CDR1 SEHNR, CDR2 FQNEAQ (reference sequence). The CDR3 covers 16 residues. V was shortened by 8 bases and J by 0 bases, with 17 bases between the two germline ends. The DNA for the CDR3 is TGTGCCAGCCCCGGGCCGGACCAGGGCTCCTACAATGAGCAGTTCTTC. Translation gives CASPGPDQGSYNEQFF.

This clone was observed a single time. J is TRBJ2-7 and V is TRBV30, with TRBD1 matching over 10 bases. J gave up 12 bases and V 3 bases, and 11 bases lay outside the gene matches. Looked up from germline, CDR1 is GTSNPN and CDR2 is SVGIG (reference sequence). The CDR3 extends over 13 amino acids. CDR3 protein: CAWRGTGAQYRYF. As DNA, the CDR3 is TGTGCCTGGAGGGGGACAGGGGCACAATATCGGTACTTC.

The chain links TRBV5-1 to TRBJ2-7; 7 positions match TRBD1. The CDR3 consists of 14 residues. CDR1 and CDR2 (germline): SGHRS, YFSETQ. Trimming took 4 bases from V and 4 from J; bases not matched to a gene: 8. The CDR3: CASSRTGALYEQYF. DNA of the CDR3: TGCGCCAGCAGCCGGACAGGAGCTTTGTACGAGCAGTACTTC.

The chain links TRBV6-5 to TRBJ1-3; D ambiguous. Germline V gives CDR1 MNHEY, CDR2 SVGAGI. The CDR3 consists of 15 residues. V lost 6 bases to trimming and J lost 0 bases, with 12 bases between them. CDR3 sequence: CASRKTGSSGNTIYF. The CDR3 bases are TGTGCCAGCAGGAAGACGGGGAGCTCTGGAAACACCATATATTTT.

This clone was seen once. The V call is TRBV2, the J call TRBJ2-2, with D unclear. From germline, CDR1 is SNHLY and CDR2 FYNNEI. The CDR3 runs 14 residues. Trimming stripped 6 bases from V and 4 bases from J, with 12 bases between. Written as DNA, the CDR3 is TGTGCCAGCAGGGCTTCTCAAAGCACCGGGGAGCTGTTTTTT. It is translated as CASRASQSTGELFF.

This sequence joins TRBV25-1 and TRBJ2-5; possible D gene TRBD1, 6 bases. Germline V lookup: CDR1 MGHDK, CDR2 SYGVNS. V gave up 0 bases and J gave up 5 bases, with 10 bases separating them. This CDR3 is built from 14 residues. The CDR3 sequence is CASSEYGGGETQYF. The CDR3 bases are TGTGCCAGCAGTGAATATGGGGGCGGGGAGACCCAGTACTTC.

The gene calls are TRBV20-1 and TRBJ1-5; D call uncertain. Per the germline V gene, CDR1 is DFQATT and CDR2 is SNEGSKA (reference sequence). This CDR3 spans 11 amino acids. The CDR3 nucleotides are TGCAGGTGGCAGGCTAATCAGCCCCAGCATTTT. Its protein product is CRWQANQPQHF.

The rearrangement links TRBV3-1 (or the pseudogene TRBV3-2) to TRBJ1-3; D is uncertain. V lost 1 base and J 0 bases, leaving 10 bases between the germline ends. CDR3 size: 16 residues. Germline lookup yields CDR1 LGHDT and CDR2 YNNKEL (reference sequence). DNA of the CDR3: TGTGCCAGCAGCCAAGCGGGGTACAGCTCTGGAAACACCATATATTTT. Its protein product is CASSQAGYSSGNTIYF.

The chain carries TRBV6-5 and TRBJ2-6; D is unclear. Trimming took off 6 bases at V and 5 bases at J, with 11 bases between the two ends. The CDR3 covers 14 residues. Per germline, CDR1 MNHEY and CDR2 SVGAGI. The CDR3 sequence is CASRSWQRANVLTF. CDR3 DNA sequence: TGTGCCAGCAGATCGTGGCAAAGGGCCAACGTCCTGACTTTC.

The chain employs TRBV10-2 and TRBJ2-1, with TRBD2 matching over 16 bases. The CDR3 consists of 16 residues. Germline V lookup: CDR1 WSHSY, CDR2 SAAADI. The junction had 11 bases not matched to a gene; V was cut back by 6 bases and J by 12 bases. CDR3: CASSGGLAGGYVRQFF. DNA for the CDR3: TGCGCCAGCAGCGGGGGACTAGCGGGGGGGTATGTGAGGCAGTTCTTC.

This chain uses TRBV5-4 with TRBJ1-6; 8 bases fit TRBD1. With 0 bases clipped from V and 10 bases from J, the junction kept 12 bases outside the gene matches. The CDR3 sequence is 17 residues long. Per germline, CDR1 SGHNT and CDR2 YYREEE (reference sequence). The CDR3 reads CASSLGAGGGQGSPLHF. The CDR3 coding sequence is TGTGCCAGCAGCTTGGGGGCAGGGGGCGGCCAGGGGTCACCCCTCCACTTT.

The chain links TRBV9 to TRBJ2-3, with D tentatively TRBD1 (6 bases). In germline, CDR1 is SGDLS, CDR2 YYNGEE. The V gene lost 0 bases and the J gene lost 5 bases, with 10 bases spanning the gap. This CDR3 is built from 14 residues. This chain's CDR3 is CASSVALRGDTQYF. The CDR3 DNA reads TGTGCCAGCAGCGTAGCCCTCAGGGGAGATACGCAGTATTTT. Combining the CDR3 with reference TRBV9 and TRBJ2-3 gives the whole variable domain DSGVTQTPKHLITATGQRVTLRCSPRSGDLSVYWYQQSLDQGLQFLIQYYNGEERAKGNILERFSAQQFPDLHSELNLSSLELGDSALYFCASSVALRGDTQYFGPGTRLTVL.

The CDR3 nucleotides read TGCGCCAGCCACCCCGGGCGGGGGGACTTTCGCCGAGATACGCAGTATTTT. It is translated as CASHPGRGDFRRDTQYF. The rearrangement joins TRBV10-2 to TRBJ2-3, with 8 bases aligning to TRBD2. The CDR3 spans 17 residues. The junction had 18 bases not matched to a gene; V was cut back by 8 bases and J by 5 bases. Germline CDR1 reads WSHSY; CDR2 reads SAAADI.